The 10 T cell receptor beta chains listed next were all sequenced from one sample in a study of blood T cell repertoires in COVID-19. The protocol was immunoSEQ multiplex PCR, while the TCRdb copy is restricted to in-frame clones and leaves out a portion. The sample contains roughly 140,000 clones, around 89% of which appear only once. Material for sequencing was PBMCs or T cells enriched from blood (not recorded which). The receptors were gathered from a woman aged 25 to 39 with acute COVID-19.

CDR3 region: CSVQTPSDYGYTF. For the CDR3, the DNA is TGCAGCGTTCAAACTCCATCGGACTATGGCTACACCTTC. The J gene is TRBJ1-2, the V gene TRBV29-1; D is ambiguous. Germline loops: CDR1 SQVTM, CDR2 ANQGSEA. Trimming took off 5 bases at V and 3 bases at J, with 13 bases between the two ends. CDR3 length: 13 residues. The whole variable domain, filled in from reference TRBV29-1 and TRBJ1-2, reads SAVISQKPSRDICQRGTSLTIQCQVDSQVTMMFWYRQQPGQSLTLIATANQGSEATYESGFVIDKFPISRPNLTFSTLTVSNMSPEDSSIYLCSVQTPSDYGYTFGSGTRLTVV.

The chain recombines TRBV7-2 with TRBJ1-6; D perhaps matches TRBD1 (5 bases). The CDR3 loop spans 18 amino acids. Trimming left V 1 base short and J 7 bases short, with 20 bases between. The germline CDR1 and CDR2 sequences are SGHTA and FQGNSA. The CDR3 DNA is TGTGCCAGCAGCTTAGAAGGACCGGCAGGGCTCTCGAATTCACCCCTCCACTTT. Its protein product is CASSLEGPAGLSNSPLHF. Full variable domain (missing parts from reference TRBV7-2 and TRBJ1-6): GAGVSQSPSNKVTEKGKDVELRCDPISGHTALYWYRQSLGQGLEFLIYFQGNSAPDKSGLPSDRFSAERTGGSVSTLTIQRTQQEDSAVYLCASSLEGPAGLSNSPLHFGNGTRLTVT.

The chain links TRBV30 to TRBJ1-1; the D is unclear. V dropped 3 bases and J dropped 5 bases, with 16 bases sitting between them. From germline, CDR1 is GTSNPN and CDR2 SVGIG (reference sequence). The CDR3 covers 14 residues. This CDR3 is CAWSTRQVMTEAFF. For the CDR3, the DNA is TGTGCCTGGAGCACTCGGCAGGTGATGACTGAAGCTTTCTTT.

The chain combines TRBV29-1 with TRBJ1-3; 8 bases fit TRBD1. Germline V gene lookup returns CDR1 SQVTM and CDR2 ANQGSEA. The CDR3 contains 14 residues. V shed 4 bases, J shed 0 bases, and the junction held 2 bases outside the gene matches. The CDR3 loop is CSVGTGSSGNTIYF. The CDR3 DNA is TGCAGCGTTGGGACAGGGAGCTCTGGAAACACCATATATTTT.

The chain links TRBV19 to TRBJ2-4, with 7 bases matching TRBD1. After removal of 10 bases from V and 6 bases from J, the junction contained 6 bases not matched to a gene. The CDR3 spans 12 residues. Germline V gives CDR1 LNHDA, CDR2 SQIVND (reference sequence). The CDR3 sequence is CATGQVTNIQYF. As DNA, the CDR3 is TGTGCCACAGGACAGGTCACAAACATTCAGTACTTC. The full variable domain, in which reference TRBV19 and TRBJ2-4 provide the parts outside the CDR3, is DGGITQSPKYLFRKEGQNVTLSCEQNLNHDAMYWYRQDPGQGLRLIYYSQIVNDFQKGDIAEGYSVSREKKESFPLTVTSAQKNPTAFYLCATGQVTNIQYFGAGTRLSVL.

The rearrangement uses TRBV15 and TRBJ2-1, with 10 nucleotides matching TRBD2. There are 15 residues in the CDR3. The V gene's germline CDR1 is LNHNV and CDR2 YYDKDF (reference sequence). V trimming: 3 bases; J trimming: 4 bases; junction bases outside the gene matches: 3. CDR3 nucleotide sequence: TGTGCCACCAGCAGCCTAGCGGGAGTGTACAATGAGCAGTTCTTC. Its protein product is CATSSLAGVYNEQFF.

The chain uses TRBV6-5 and TRBJ1-3; 9 bases agree with TRBD1. Germline-derived CDR1 and CDR2 are MNHEY and SVGAGI. The ends lost 6 bases at V and 2 bases at J; junction bases unmatched: 5. The CDR3 has 15 residues. CDR3 coding DNA: TGTGCCAGCAGCCGTACAGGGGGCACTGGAAACACCATATATTTT. It translates to CASSRTGGTGNTIYF.

The gene calls are TRBV7-9 and TRBJ2-3; 10 bases line up with TRBD2. The CDR3 is 16 residues long. Germline CDR1 is SEHNR and CDR2 is FQNEAQ (reference sequence). V dropped 6 bases and J dropped 2; count of bases not matched to a gene: 8. CDR3: CASSSPSGRTTDTQYF. DNA of the CDR3: TGTGCCAGCAGTTCCCCTAGCGGGAGAACCACAGATACGCAGTATTTT.

The V and J genes are TRBV4-1 and TRBJ1-1; no firm D call. Germline V gene sequence: CDR1 MGHRA, CDR2 YSYEKL. The germline V and J ends were trimmed by 3 bases and 4 bases, with 15 bases remaining between them. CDR3 length equals 15 residues. CDR3 loop: CASSHETRRGTEAFF. The CDR3 DNA reads TGCGCCAGCAGCCACGAGACTCGGCGGGGCACTGAAGCTTTCTTT.

The chain joins TRBV6-4 to TRBJ2-7; tentatively, D is TRBD1 (6 bases). The CDR3 has 13 residues. The ends were cut back, 0 bases at V and 7 bases at J, with 10 bases in the middle. Germline V gene lookup returns CDR1 MRHNA and CDR2 SNTAGT. The CDR3 DNA reads as TGTGCCAGCAGTGACTCGTCAACAGGGGAGCAGTACTTC. Translation: CASSDSSTGEQYF.